Below are 12 T cell receptor beta chains sequenced from a single sample in a study of blood T cells in healthy people across ages. Then a second PCR, running about 6 to 11 cycles, was carried out with a sample-barcoded 5' primer and a J-beta primer mix. MiXCR, run by TCRdb on the 5' RACE reads, gives a single entry per CDR3 protein. The sample lists about 1.4 million distinct CDR3 sequences; around 55% were seen once. The sample comprised blood. These receptors came from a man aged 18 to 30 in good health.

V gene TRBV29-1 combines with J gene TRBJ2-5; D gene ambiguous. Germline CDR1 is SQVTM and CDR2 is ANQGSEA. The CDR3 runs to 16 residues. Trimming took 2 bases from V and 5 from J, leaving 21 bases between them. In DNA form, the CDR3 reads TGCAGCGTTGAACTAGGGCAGTACCGACTGAGGGAGACCCAGTACTTC. Translation: CSVELGQYRLRETQYF.

This clonotype was seen only once. The chain employs TRBV12-3 or TRBV12-4 and TRBJ2-3; D gene uncertain. The CDR3 has 14 amino acids. Trimming stripped 3 bases from V and 4 bases from J, with 11 bases between. The CDR3 loop is CASSFLFPADTQYF. CDR3 nucleotide sequence: TGTGCCAGCAGTTTCCTTTTTCCCGCAGATACGCAGTATTTT.

V and J are TRBV5-1 and TRBJ2-7, with TRBD1 matching over 8 bases. V shed 3 bases and J 4 bases; nucleotides not matched to a gene: 9. The germline CDR1 and CDR2 sequences are SGHRS and YFSETQ. This CDR3 spans 15 amino acids. The CDR3 is CASSSRQGSPYEQYF. CDR3 bases: TGCGCCAGCAGCTCGCGACAGGGGAGTCCGTACGAGCAGTACTTC.

The chain couples TRBV27 to TRBJ1-2; weak D call: TRBD1 (6 bases). The CDR3 extends over 15 amino acids. Trimming removed 4 bases from V and 5 bases from J, with 17 bases in between. Germline CDR1 MNHEY, CDR2 SMNVEV (reference sequence). For the CDR3, the DNA is TGTGCCAGCAGTTCCGCCTGGGCAGGGGCGTATGGCTACACCTTC. Translating it yields CASSSAWAGAYGYTF.

V is TRBV28 and J is TRBJ1-4; D might be TRBD1 (5 bases). The CDR3 sequence is 18 residues long. Germline CDR1 is MDHEN and CDR2 is SYDVKM. V lost 1 base and J 4 bases, leaving 19 bases between the germline ends. CDR3 region: CASSLYLVPGTDNEKLFF. CDR3 coding DNA: TGTGCCAGCAGTTTATATCTAGTACCAGGGACCGATAATGAAAAACTGTTTTTT.

The chain links TRBV3-1 to TRBJ1-1; 11 nucleotides align to TRBD1. CDR1 and CDR2 (germline): LGHDT, YNNKEL (reference sequence). CDR3 length equals 16 residues. The V segment lost 4 bases and the J segment 6 bases; nucleotides outside the gene matches: 10. In nucleotides, the CDR3 is TGTGCCAGCAGCCGTTTGATCGGACAGGGGGCAGCTGAAGCTTTCTTT. As protein: CASSRLIGQGAAEAFF.

The gene calls are TRBV6-1 and TRBJ1-4; D uncertain. This CDR3 has 14 amino acids. The V end was cut by 6 bases, the J end by 5 bases, with 13 bases between. Germline values: CDR1 MNHNS, CDR2 SASEGT. The CDR3 region is CASSFAPSNEKLFF. CDR3 sequence (DNA): TGTGCCAGCAGCTTCGCCCCATCCAATGAAAAACTGTTTTTT.

This sequence joins TRBV9 and TRBJ2-2; D gene unclear. The CDR3 length is 14 residues. The germline V gene encodes CDR1 SGDLS and CDR2 YYNGEE. V lost 3 bases and J lost 5, with 11 bases in between. CDR3 bases: TGTGCCAGCAGCGAGCAGGATCGGACCGGGGAGCTGTTTTTT. This codes for CASSEQDRTGELFF.

The chain combines TRBV6-2 or TRBV6-3 with TRBJ2-1; 8 bases match TRBD2. This CDR3 has 21 amino acids. Losses at the gene ends were 0 bases for V and 3 bases for J; bases not matched to a gene: 19. The germline V gene encodes CDR1 MNHEY and CDR2 SVGEGT. CDR3 residues: CASSYSLLGERTGGLYNEQFF. The DNA for the CDR3 is TGTGCCAGCAGTTACTCGCTTCTGGGCGAAAGGACGGGGGGGCTCTACAATGAGCAGTTCTTC.

This rearrangement joins TRBV7-2 to TRBJ2-3, with D perhaps assigned TRBD1 or TRBD2 (5 bases each). V was trimmed by 3 bases and J by 0 bases, leaving 10 bases between them. Germline values: CDR1 SGHTA, CDR2 FQGNSA. The CDR3 has 15 amino acids. The CDR3 nucleotides are TGTGCCAGCAGCTTTAAGCGGACAAGCACAGATACGCAGTATTTT. It codes for CASSFKRTSTDTQYF.

This chain joins TRBV4-2 and TRBJ1-1; 7 bases are shared with TRBD1. Trimming cost V 3 bases and J 0 bases; bases outside gene matches: 4. Per germline, CDR1 LGHNA and CDR2 YNFKEQ. CDR3 length: 15 amino acids. CDR3 in DNA: TGTGCCAGCAGCCATACGGGACAGATGAACACTGAAGCTTTCTTT. It translates to CASSHTGQMNTEAFF.

The chain is built from TRBV20-1 and TRBJ2-7; TRBD1 is a possible D gene (5 bases). The CDR3 spans 13 residues. Germline CDR1 DFQATT, CDR2 SNEGSKA (reference sequence). V dropped 3 bases and J dropped 3 bases, with 12 bases sitting between them. CDR3 DNA sequence: TGCAGTGCTAGTGACGACAGATACTACGAGCAGTACTTC. Its translation: CSASDDRYYEQYF.